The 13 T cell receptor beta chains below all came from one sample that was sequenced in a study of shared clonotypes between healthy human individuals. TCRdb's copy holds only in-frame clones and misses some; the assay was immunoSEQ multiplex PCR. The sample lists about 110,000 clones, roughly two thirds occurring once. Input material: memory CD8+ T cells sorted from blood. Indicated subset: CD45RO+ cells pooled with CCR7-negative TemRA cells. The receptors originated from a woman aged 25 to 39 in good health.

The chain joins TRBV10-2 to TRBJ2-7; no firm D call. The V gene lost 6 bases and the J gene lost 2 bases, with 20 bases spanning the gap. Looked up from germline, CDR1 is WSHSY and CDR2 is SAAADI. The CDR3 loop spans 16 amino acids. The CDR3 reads CASSEWPPLPTYEQYF. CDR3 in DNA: TGCGCCAGCAGCGAATGGCCTCCTTTACCAACCTACGAGCAGTACTTC.

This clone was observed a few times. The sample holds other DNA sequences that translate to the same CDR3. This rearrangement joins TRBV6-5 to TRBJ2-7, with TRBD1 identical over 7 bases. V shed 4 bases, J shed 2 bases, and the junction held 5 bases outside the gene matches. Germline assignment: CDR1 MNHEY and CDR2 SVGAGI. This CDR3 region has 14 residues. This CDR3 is CASSFTGDPYEQYF. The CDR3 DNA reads TGTGCCAGCAGTTTCACAGGGGACCCCTACGAGCAGTACTTC.

Here the CDR3 reads CASSDAGHTTYEQYF. DNA of the CDR3: TGTGCCAGCAGTGATGCAGGACACACGACCTACGAGCAGTACTTC. The V call is TRBV6-1, the J call TRBJ2-7; a weak D match, TRBD1 (5 bases). Germline V gene sequence: CDR1 MNHNS, CDR2 SASEGT. CDR3 length: 15 residues. Trimming took off 3 bases at V and 2 bases at J, with 14 bases between the two ends.

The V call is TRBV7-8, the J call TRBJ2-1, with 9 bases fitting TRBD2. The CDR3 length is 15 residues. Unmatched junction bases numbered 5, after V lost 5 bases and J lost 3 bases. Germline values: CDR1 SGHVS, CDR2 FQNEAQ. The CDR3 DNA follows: TGTGCCAGCAGCCAACGGACTAGCGACTACAATGAGCAGTTCTTC. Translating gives CASSQRTSDYNEQFF.

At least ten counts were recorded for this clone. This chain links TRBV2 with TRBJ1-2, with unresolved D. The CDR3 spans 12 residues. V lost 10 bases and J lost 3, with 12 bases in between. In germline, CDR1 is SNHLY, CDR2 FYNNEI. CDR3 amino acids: CATRYSDYGYTF. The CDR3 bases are TGTGCCACACGGTATTCGGACTATGGCTACACCTTC.

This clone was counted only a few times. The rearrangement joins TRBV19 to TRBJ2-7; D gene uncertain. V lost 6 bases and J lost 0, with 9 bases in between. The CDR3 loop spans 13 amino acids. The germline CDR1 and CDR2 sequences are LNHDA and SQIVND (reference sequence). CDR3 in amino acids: CASRARSSYEQYF. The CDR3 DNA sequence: TGTGCCAGTAGGGCCAGGAGCTCCTACGAGCAGTACTTC.

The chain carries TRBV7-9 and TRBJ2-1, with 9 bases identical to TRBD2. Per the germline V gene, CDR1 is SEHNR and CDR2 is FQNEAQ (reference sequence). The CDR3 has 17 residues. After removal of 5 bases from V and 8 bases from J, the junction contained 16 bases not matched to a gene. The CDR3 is CASSHQPGTSISDEQFF. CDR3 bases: TGTGCCAGCAGCCACCAACCCGGGACTAGCATTTCGGATGAGCAGTTCTTC. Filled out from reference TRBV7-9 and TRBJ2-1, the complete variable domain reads DTGVSQNPRHKITKRGQNVTFRCDPISEHNRLYWYRQTLGQGPEFLTYFQNEAQLEKSRLLSDRFSAERPKGSFSTLEIQRTEQGDSAMYLCASSHQPGTSISDEQFFGPGTRLTVL.

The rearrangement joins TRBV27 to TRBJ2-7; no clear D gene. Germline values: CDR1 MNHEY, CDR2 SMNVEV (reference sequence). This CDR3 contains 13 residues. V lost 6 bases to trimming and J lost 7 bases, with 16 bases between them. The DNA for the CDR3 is TGTGCCAGCAGCCCCGGGCTGCGTGGGGAGCAGTACTTC. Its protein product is CASSPGLRGEQYF.

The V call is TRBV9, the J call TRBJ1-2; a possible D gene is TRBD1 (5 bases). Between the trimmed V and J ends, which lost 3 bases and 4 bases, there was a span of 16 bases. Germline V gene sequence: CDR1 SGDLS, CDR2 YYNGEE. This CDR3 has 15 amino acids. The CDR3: CASSGRDPVGYGYTF. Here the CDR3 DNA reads TGTGCCAGCAGCGGGAGGGACCCGGTCGGCTATGGCTACACCTTC.

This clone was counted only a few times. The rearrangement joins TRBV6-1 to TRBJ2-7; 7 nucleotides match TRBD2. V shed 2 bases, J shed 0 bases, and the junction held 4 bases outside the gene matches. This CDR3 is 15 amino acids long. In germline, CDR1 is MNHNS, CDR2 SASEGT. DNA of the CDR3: TGTGCCAGCAGTGAAAATGGCGGGAGCTCCTACGAGCAGTACTTC. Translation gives CASSENGGSSYEQYF.

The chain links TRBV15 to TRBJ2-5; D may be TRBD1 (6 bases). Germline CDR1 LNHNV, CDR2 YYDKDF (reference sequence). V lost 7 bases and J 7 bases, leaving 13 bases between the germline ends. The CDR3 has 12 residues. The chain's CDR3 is CATNQGYGTQYF. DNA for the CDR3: TGTGCCACCAACCAGGGGTACGGGACCCAGTACTTC.

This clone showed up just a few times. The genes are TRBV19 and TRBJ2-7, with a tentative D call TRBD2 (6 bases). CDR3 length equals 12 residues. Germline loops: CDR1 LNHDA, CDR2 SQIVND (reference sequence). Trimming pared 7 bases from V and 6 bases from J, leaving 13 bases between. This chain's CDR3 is CASISPGAEQYF. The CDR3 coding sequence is TGTGCCAGTATTAGTCCGGGAGCCGAGCAGTACTTC.

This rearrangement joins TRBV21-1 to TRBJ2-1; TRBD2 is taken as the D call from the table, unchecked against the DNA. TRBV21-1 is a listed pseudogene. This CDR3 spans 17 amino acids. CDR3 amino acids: CASSKVRIRVVYNEQFF. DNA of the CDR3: TGTGCCAGCAGCAAAGTACGTATCCGGGTAGTCTACAATGAGCAGTTCTTC.